This TCR beta chain came from a study of blood T cell repertoires in COVID-19 (dated by TCRdb to 2020 to 2021). Regarding the complete study: The collaborator samples originated in the United States, Italy and Spain and spanned the acute and convalescent phases of COVID-19. A freely available public database, intended as a resource for researchers studying the immune response to SARS-CoV-2, is where the repertoires were released. Deeply sampled blood TCRbeta repertoires from subjects exposed to, actively infected with, or recovered from COVID-19 were included in the dataset. The material from the prospective study consisted of cDNA or gDNA derived from T cells, B-cell-depleted T cells, or PBMCs. Where HLA class I and class II types were available, the types were taken from metadata supplied by the sample provider, not from assay-based typing. The samples were drawn from two sources: the first 160 participants of the ongoing ImmuneRACE study, and 950 to 1,500 subjects contributed by 6 global collaborators. A de-identified subject ID, COVID-19 status, age in years and sex were almost always included in the sample metadata.

What the authors observed across the whole study: The amount of clinical and demographic metadata varied by source and participant and was provided uncurated.

The immunoSEQ Assay, a bias-controlled multiplex PCR, was used to amplify TCRbeta CDR3 regions from genomic DNA. As for how the authors treated the data: Nucleated cell counts per sample were estimated from amplification of reference gene primers within the assay. To quantify the absolute abundance of each unique TCRbeta CDR3 rearrangement, sequence reads were collapsed and filtered. Productive Simpson clonality was computed per sample as the square root of Simpson's diversity index over productive rearrangements. Imported from immuneACCESS, the table was reduced by TCRdb to in-frame sequences with V and J called. These copies leave out some clones; in studies compared against another copy, an unresolved V gene accounts for under half, and the cause of the remainder is not known. The V and J calls and clone size come from that table; D and trimming were worked out from the DNA. A total of about 130,000 clones appear in this sample, roughly three quarters of them only once. The ten biggest clones cover about 1.9% of the sample.

Worth noting for this clone: Its binding antigen is unknown. No much larger clonotype is one base removed from it; base qualities were not supplied.

Collaborating institutions collected whole blood in K2EDTA tubes following their own protocols. For TCRbeta analysis, collaborators shipped samples in one of three forms: frozen whole blood, isolated PBMCs, or DNA extracted from either of those sample types. Material: peripheral blood. The clonotype was recovered from a woman in her seventies with acute or convalescent COVID-19.

The CDR3 loop reads CASSLGGQGSTNEKLFF. The nucleotides are TGTGCCAGCAGCTTAGGGGGACAGGGATCGACTAATGAAAAACTGTTTTTT. The sequence is built from TRBV7-8 and TRBJ1-4, with 9 bases in between that match TRBD1. Trimming leaves V shorter by 1 base and J shorter by 2 bases, with the junction holding 5 bases beyond the gene matches. The CDR3 numbers 17 residues from cysteine through phenylalanine. The retained sequence is limited to the CDR3, 51 bases, with the frame set at the first base. The germline V gene sets CDR1 to SGHVS and CDR2 to FQNEAQ.